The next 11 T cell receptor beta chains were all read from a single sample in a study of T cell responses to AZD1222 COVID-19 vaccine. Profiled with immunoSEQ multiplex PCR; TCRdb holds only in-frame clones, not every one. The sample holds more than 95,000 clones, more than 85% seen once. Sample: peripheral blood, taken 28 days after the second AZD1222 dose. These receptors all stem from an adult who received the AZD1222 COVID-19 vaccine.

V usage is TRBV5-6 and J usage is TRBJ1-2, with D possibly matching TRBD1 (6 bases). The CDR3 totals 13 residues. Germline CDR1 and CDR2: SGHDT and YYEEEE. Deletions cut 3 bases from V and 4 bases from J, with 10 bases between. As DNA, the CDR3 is TGTGCCAGCAGCTCCGGACAGTCCTATGGCTACACCTTC. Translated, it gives CASSSGQSYGYTF.

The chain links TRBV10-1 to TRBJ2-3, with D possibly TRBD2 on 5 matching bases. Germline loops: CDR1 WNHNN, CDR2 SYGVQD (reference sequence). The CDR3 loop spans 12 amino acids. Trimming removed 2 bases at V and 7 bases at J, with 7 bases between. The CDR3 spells CASSERENTQYF. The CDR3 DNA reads TGCGCCAGCAGTGAGAGGGAGAATACGCAGTATTTT.

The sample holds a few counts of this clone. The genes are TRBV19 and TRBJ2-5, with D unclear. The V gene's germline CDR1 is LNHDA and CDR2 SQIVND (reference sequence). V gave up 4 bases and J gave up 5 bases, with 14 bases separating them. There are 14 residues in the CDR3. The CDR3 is CASSTHRFSETQYF. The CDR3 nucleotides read TGTGCCAGTAGTACCCACCGATTTAGTGAGACCCAGTACTTC.

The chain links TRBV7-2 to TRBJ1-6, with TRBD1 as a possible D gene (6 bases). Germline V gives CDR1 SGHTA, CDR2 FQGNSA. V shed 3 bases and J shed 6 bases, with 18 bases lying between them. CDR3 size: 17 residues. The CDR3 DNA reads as TGTGCCAGCAGCTTCACGCAGGGGTGGGGCCGTAATTCACCCCTCCACTTT. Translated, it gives CASSFTQGWGRNSPLHF.

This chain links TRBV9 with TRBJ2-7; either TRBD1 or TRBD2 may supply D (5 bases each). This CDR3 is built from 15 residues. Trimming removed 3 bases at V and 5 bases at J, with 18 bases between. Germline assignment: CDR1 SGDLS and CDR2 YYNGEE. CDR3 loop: CASSAWGRDLHEQYF. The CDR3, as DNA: TGTGCCAGCAGCGCGTGGGGCAGGGACCTCCACGAGCAGTACTTC.

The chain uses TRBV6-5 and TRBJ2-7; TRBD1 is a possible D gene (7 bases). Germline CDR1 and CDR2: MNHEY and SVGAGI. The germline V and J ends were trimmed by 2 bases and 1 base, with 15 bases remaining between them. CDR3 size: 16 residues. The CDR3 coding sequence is TGTGCCAGCAGTTACCGGAGGGACAGTCCTTCCTACGAGCAGTACTTC. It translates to CASSYRRDSPSYEQYF.

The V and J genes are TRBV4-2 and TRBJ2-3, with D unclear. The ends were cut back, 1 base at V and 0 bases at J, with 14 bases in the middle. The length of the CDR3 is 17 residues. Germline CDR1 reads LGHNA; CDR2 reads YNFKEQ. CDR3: CASSQGGPLDSTDTQYF. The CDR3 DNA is TGTGCCAGCAGCCAAGGAGGCCCCTTGGATAGCACAGATACGCAGTATTTT.

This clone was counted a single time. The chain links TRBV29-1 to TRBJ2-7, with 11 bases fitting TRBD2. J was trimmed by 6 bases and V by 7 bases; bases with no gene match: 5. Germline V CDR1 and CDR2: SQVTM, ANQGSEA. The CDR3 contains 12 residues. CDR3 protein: CSAKLAGVEQYF. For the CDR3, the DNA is TGCAGCGCCAAACTAGCGGGAGTCGAGCAGTACTTC.

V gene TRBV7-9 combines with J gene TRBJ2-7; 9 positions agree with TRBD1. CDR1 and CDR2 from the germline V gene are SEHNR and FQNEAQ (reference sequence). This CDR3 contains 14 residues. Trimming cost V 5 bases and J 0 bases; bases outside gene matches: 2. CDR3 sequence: CASSEDRGSYEQYF. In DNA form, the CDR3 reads TGTGCCAGCAGCGAGGACAGGGGCTCCTACGAGCAGTACTTC.

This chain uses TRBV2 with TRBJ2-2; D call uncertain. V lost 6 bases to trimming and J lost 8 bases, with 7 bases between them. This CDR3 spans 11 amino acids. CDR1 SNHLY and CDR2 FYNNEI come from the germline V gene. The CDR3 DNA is TGTGCCAGCAGAGGCGAAGGGGAGCTGTTTTTT. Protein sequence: CASRGEGELFF.

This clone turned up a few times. CDR3 sequence: CASSQAGRVGYTF. The CDR3 DNA follows: TGTGCCAGCAGCCAGGCAGGGCGGGTTGGCTACACCTTC. The chain carries TRBV14 and TRBJ1-2; D perhaps matches TRBD1 (5 bases). The CDR3 contains 13 residues. V dropped 3 bases and J dropped 7 bases, with 12 bases sitting between them. The germline gives CDR1 SGHDN, CDR2 FVKESK.